Below are 3 T cell receptor beta chains sequenced from a single sample in a study of PD-1 blockade in mismatch repair-deficient tumors. Sequencing used immunoSEQ multiplex PCR; TCRdb keeps in-frame clones, though not all of them. The sample shows approximately 40,000 clones, about 85% of them seen only once. Sequenced here: peripheral blood, sampled 4 weeks after starting pembrolizumab. The source of these receptors is an adult with mismatch repair-deficient cancer.

The chain carries TRBV19 and TRBJ1-1, with 7 bases matching TRBD1. The V and J ends lost 3 bases and 1 base, in that order; junction bases with no gene match: 8. CDR3 length: 16 amino acids. CDR1 and CDR2 (germline): LNHDA, SQIVND (reference sequence). This CDR3 reads CASSMEYRGWNTEAFF. The CDR3 DNA is TGTGCCAGTAGTATGGAATACAGGGGCTGGAACACTGAAGCTTTCTTT. Variable domain in full (rest from reference TRBV19 and TRBJ1-1): DGGITQSPKYLFRKEGQNVTLSCEQNLNHDAMYWYRQDPGQGLRLIYYSQIVNDFQKGDIAEGYSVSREKKESFPLTVTSAQKNPTAFYLCASSMEYRGWNTEAFFGQGTRLTVV.

Remarks on this clone: At one end, the junction sequence differs from germline, possibly due to a read error. The rearrangement uses TRBV7-2 and TRBJ2-4, with 9 bases lining up with TRBD2. This CDR3 is 15 amino acids long. Germline V lookup: CDR1 SGHTA, CDR2 FQGNSA. CDR3 residues: CASSSIAGAQNIQYF. CDR3 coding DNA: TGTGCCAGCAGCTCAATAGCGGGAGCCCAAAACATTCAGTACTTC.

The chain joins TRBV21-1 to TRBJ2-7; the table names TRBD2, a call not compared with the DNA. TRBV21-1 is reported as a pseudogene. CDR3 length: 16 amino acids. The CDR3 nucleotides are TGTGCCAGCAGCAAAGTTCGAGGGGACTCATCCTACGAGCAGTACTTC. It yields the protein CASSKVRGDSSYEQYF.